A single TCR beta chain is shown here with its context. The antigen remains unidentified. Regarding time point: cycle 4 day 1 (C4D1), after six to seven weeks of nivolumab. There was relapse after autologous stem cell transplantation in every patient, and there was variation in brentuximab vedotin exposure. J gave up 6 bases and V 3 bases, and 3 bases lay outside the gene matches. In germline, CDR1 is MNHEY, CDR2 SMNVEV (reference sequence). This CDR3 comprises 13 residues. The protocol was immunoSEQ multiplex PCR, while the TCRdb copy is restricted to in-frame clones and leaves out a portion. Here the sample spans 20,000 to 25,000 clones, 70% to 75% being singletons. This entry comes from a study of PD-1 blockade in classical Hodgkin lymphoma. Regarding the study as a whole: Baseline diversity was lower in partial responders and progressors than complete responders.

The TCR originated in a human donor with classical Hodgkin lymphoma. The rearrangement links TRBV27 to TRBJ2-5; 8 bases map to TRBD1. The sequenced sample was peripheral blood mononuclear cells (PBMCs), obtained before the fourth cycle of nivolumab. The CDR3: CASSFTGGKTQYF. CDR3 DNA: TGTGCCAGCAGTTTTACAGGGGGAAAGACCCAGTACTTC.